Following are 27 T cell receptor beta chains from one sample sequenced in a study of neoadjuvant anti-PD-1 for oral cavity cancer. The table came from immunoSEQ multiplex PCR; TCRdb's copy has only in-frame clones and leaves some out. This sample has tens of thousands of clones; roughly 84% occur once, and the top ten carry just over 2.5%. The specimen comprised PBMCs, sampled before nivolumab (anti-PD-1) treatment. Receptors were obtained from a person aged 35-79 years with oral cavity squamous cell carcinoma.

This clone was detected once. V and J are TRBV9 and TRBJ1-3, with D uncertain. V was clipped by 4 bases and J by 4 bases, with 18 bases between them. CDR3 length equals 16 residues. Germline values: CDR1 SGDLS, CDR2 YYNGEE. The CDR3 DNA is TGTGCCAGCAGCATCACCGGTGACATTCAAGGAAACACCATATATTTT. Its protein is CASSITGDIQGNTIYF. Using reference TRBV9 and TRBJ1-3 for the parts outside the CDR3, the full variable domain is DSGVTQTPKHLITATGQRVTLRCSPRSGDLSVYWYQQSLDQGLQFLIQYYNGEERAKGNILERFSAQQFPDLHSELNLSSLELGDSALYFCASSITGDIQGNTIYFGEGSWLTVV.

J is TRBJ2-2 and V is TRBV5-5; 12 bases match TRBD1. The CDR3 has 17 residues. V trimming: 3 bases; J trimming: 5 bases; junction bases outside the gene matches: 8. From germline, CDR1 is SGHKS and CDR2 YYEKEE (reference sequence). CDR3 sequence reads: CASSSQPGQGATGELFF. Written as DNA, the CDR3 is TGTGCCAGCAGCTCACAACCGGGACAGGGGGCGACCGGGGAGCTGTTTTTT.

The rearrangement uses TRBV5-6 and TRBJ2-6, with D possibly matching TRBD2 (8 bases). The CDR3 sequence is 17 residues long. Germline V gene data show CDR1 as SGHDT and CDR2 as YYEEEE. Between the trimmed V and J ends, which lost 0 bases and 3 bases, there was a span of 13 bases. Here the CDR3 reads CASSLAGGGGGANVLTF. CDR3 in DNA: TGTGCCAGCAGCTTGGCGGGAGGGGGCGGTGGGGCCAACGTCCTGACTTTC.

Points on this clone: At the DNA level, this CDR3 is encoded by other sequences in the same sample as well. The rearrangement joins TRBV28 to TRBJ1-2; D unresolved. The length of the CDR3 is 11 residues. The V gene's germline CDR1 is MDHEN and CDR2 SYDVKM. The V gene lost 2 bases and the J gene lost 5 bases, with 3 bases spanning the gap. CDR3 region: CASSLNYGYTF. Here the CDR3 DNA reads TGTGCCAGCAGTTTAAATTATGGCTACACCTTC.

CDR3: CATSRDVGTRNEKLFF. The DNA for the CDR3 is TGTGCCACCAGCAGAGATGTGGGGACACGAAATGAAAAACTGTTTTTT. The V and J genes are TRBV15 and TRBJ1-4; weak D call: TRBD1 (6 bases). Deletions cut 0 bases from V and 5 bases from J, with 13 bases between. CDR3 length: 16 residues. The germline V gene encodes CDR1 LNHNV and CDR2 YYDKDF (reference sequence).

V and J are TRBV5-5 and TRBJ1-1, with D hard to call. V was clipped by 0 bases and J by 6 bases, with 9 bases between them. This CDR3 has 13 residues. Germline V gives CDR1 SGHKS, CDR2 YYEKEE (reference sequence). The CDR3 here is CASSLVGNPEAFF. In DNA form, the CDR3 reads TGTGCCAGCAGCTTGGTAGGGAATCCTGAAGCTTTCTTT. Variable domain in full (rest from reference TRBV5-5 and TRBJ1-1): DAGVTQSPTHLIKTRGQQVTLRCSPISGHKSVSWYQQVLGQGPQFIFQYYEKEERGRGNFPDRFSARQFPNYSSELNVNALLLGDSALYLCASSLVGNPEAFFGQGTRLTVV.

The rearrangement links TRBV14 to TRBJ1-6; 7 bases line up with TRBD1. The CDR3 contains 17 residues. The germline V gene encodes CDR1 SGHDN and CDR2 FVKESK. With V trimmed by 2 bases and J by 8 bases, 12 bases remained unmatched. The chain's CDR3 is CASSQTGEAVIYSPLHF. CDR3 in DNA: TGTGCCAGCAGCCAAACAGGGGAGGCGGTAATTTATTCACCCCTCCACTTT.

The rearrangement joins TRBV12-5 to TRBJ2-1, with TRBD2 matching 10 bases. J gave up 7 bases and V 3 bases, and 3 bases lay outside the gene matches. Germline V gene lookup returns CDR1 LGHNT and CDR2 FRNRAP. The CDR3 sequence is 14 residues long. The CDR3 spells CASGLAGGPNEQFF. The CDR3 DNA is TGTGCTAGTGGTTTAGCGGGGGGGCCTAATGAGCAGTTCTTC. Using reference TRBV12-5 and TRBJ2-1 for the parts outside the CDR3, the full variable domain is DARVTQTPRHKVTEMGQEVTMRCQPILGHNTVFWYRQTMMQGLELLAYFRNRAPLDDSGMPKDRFSAEMPDATLATLKIQPSEPRDSAVYFCASGLAGGPNEQFFGPGTRLTVL.

V gene TRBV7-9 combines with J gene TRBJ2-1, with 8 bases matching TRBD2. The CDR3 totals 15 residues. V gave up 6 bases and J gave up 8 bases; unmatched junction bases: 12. Germline V lookup: CDR1 SEHNR, CDR2 FQNEAQ (reference sequence). CDR3 nucleotides: TGTGCCAGCAGTTCCGAACGGGAGGGACTGGATGAGCAGTTCTTC. Its protein is CASSSEREGLDEQFF.

The chain carries TRBV7-8 and TRBJ1-2, with D tentatively TRBD1 (6 bases). The V end was cut by 5 bases, the J end by 2 bases, with 15 bases between. CDR1 is SGHVS and CDR2 is FQNEAQ in the germline V gene. The CDR3 loop spans 15 amino acids. CDR3 loop: CASSPGAGLNYGYTF. CDR3 nucleotide sequence: TGTGCCAGCAGCCCGGGGGCAGGTTTGAACTATGGCTACACCTTC.

This rearrangement joins TRBV6-1 to TRBJ1-1; D call uncertain. Per germline, CDR1 MNHNS and CDR2 SASEGT. Trimming shortened V by 2 bases and J by 11 bases, and 18 bases separated the two germline ends. This CDR3 comprises 14 residues. This CDR3 reads CASSEFIMGGWAFF. The CDR3 bases are TGTGCCAGCAGTGAATTCATAATGGGAGGGTGGGCTTTCTTT.

The chain is built from TRBV29-1 and TRBJ1-1; TRBD1 matches at 9 bases. CDR1 is SQVTM and CDR2 is ANQGSEA in the germline V gene. V shed 4 bases and J 5 bases; nucleotides not matched to a gene: 2. This CDR3 has 12 residues. In nucleotides, the CDR3 is TGCAGCGTTGGGACAGGGGAAACTGAAGCTTTCTTT. Encoded protein: CSVGTGETEAFF. Drawing the rest from reference TRBV29-1 and TRBJ1-1, the complete variable domain is SAVISQKPSRDICQRGTSLTIQCQVDSQVTMMFWYRQQPGQSLTLIATANQGSEATYESGFVIDKFPISRPNLTFSTLTVSNMSPEDSSIYLCSVGTGETEAFFGQGTRLTVV.

The V call is TRBV6-6, the J call TRBJ1-1, with a possible D match to TRBD1 (5 bases). Germline CDR1 reads MNHNY; CDR2 reads SVGAGI (reference sequence). The CDR3 is 14 amino acids. V was clipped by 5 bases and J by 1 base, with 11 bases between them. CDR3 bases: TGTGCCAGCAGTGGGGGGGATACGAACACTGAAGCTTTCTTT. Protein: CASSGGDTNTEAFF.

V is TRBV11-2 and J is TRBJ2-1; TRBD2 agrees at 11 bases. V was clipped by 6 bases and J by 3 bases; unmatched bases: 10. Germline V gene lookup returns CDR1 SGHAT and CDR2 FQNNGV. This CDR3 has 17 amino acids. CDR3 in amino acids: CASSRRLAGTLYNEQFF. The CDR3 DNA reads as TGTGCCAGCAGTAGACGACTAGCGGGAACCCTCTACAATGAGCAGTTCTTC.

Note on this clone: Other DNA sequences within the sample encode an identical CDR3. The chain has TRBV2 and TRBJ2-5, with 11 bases matching TRBD2. There are 15 residues in the CDR3. The V gene end was trimmed by 8 bases and the J gene end by 2 bases; junction bases not matched to a gene: 7. CDR1 is SNHLY, CDR2 FYNNEI, per germline. CDR3 amino acids: CASSGTSGYQETQYF. The CDR3 DNA sequence: TGTGCCAGCTCTGGGACTAGCGGTTATCAAGAGACCCAGTACTTC.

This clone was recorded a few times. The gene calls are TRBV18 and TRBJ1-2; no clear D. Germline assignment: CDR1 KGHSH and CDR2 LQKENI. The V end was cut by 5 bases, the J end by 8 bases, with 9 bases between. This CDR3 is 11 amino acids long. The CDR3 DNA reads TGTGCCAGCTCAAAGATCGACGGCTACACCTTC. Protein product: CASSKIDGYTF. Combining the CDR3 with reference TRBV18 and TRBJ1-2 gives the whole variable domain NAGVMQNPRHLVRRRGQEARLRCSPMKGHSHVYWYRQLPEEGLKFMVYLQKENIIDESGMPKERFSAEFPKEGPSILRIQQVVRGDSAAYFCASSKIDGYTFGSGTRLTVV.

The chain is built from TRBV19 and TRBJ2-1; 7 bases match TRBD1. The CDR3 spans 15 residues. V was clipped by 1 base and J by 3 bases; unmatched bases: 3. CDR1 is LNHDA and CDR2 is SQIVND in the germline V gene (reference sequence). The CDR3 nucleotides are TGTGCCAGTAGTATAGGCAGACAGGGCTACAATGAGCAGTTCTTC. It translates to CASSIGRQGYNEQFF.

The gene calls are TRBV19 and TRBJ2-1; D may be TRBD1 (6 bases). Germline CDR1 reads LNHDA; CDR2 reads SQIVND (reference sequence). The CDR3 runs 14 residues. The germline V and J ends were trimmed by 3 bases and 7 bases, with 13 bases remaining between them. The CDR3 sequence is CASSIGQRPNEQFF. The CDR3 nucleotides read TGTGCCAGTAGTATCGGACAGCGGCCAAATGAGCAGTTCTTC.

This sequence joins TRBV20-1 and TRBJ2-3; D not certain. Germline loops: CDR1 DFQATT, CDR2 SNEGSKA (reference sequence). Trimming shortened V by 5 bases and J by 2 bases, and 5 bases separated the two germline ends. There are 11 residues in the CDR3. DNA for the CDR3: TGCAGTGCTGACTTCACAGATACGCAGTATTTT. It yields the protein CSADFTDTQYF.

The J gene is TRBJ2-7, the V gene TRBV29-1, with 8 bases fitting TRBD1. The J segment lost 7 bases and the V segment lost 2 bases, leaving 4 bases of the junction unmatched. CDR3 size: 12 residues. Germline CDR1 reads SQVTM; CDR2 reads ANQGSEA. CDR3 sequence reads: CSVEQGALEQYF. The CDR3 DNA follows: TGCAGCGTTGAACAGGGGGCGCTTGAGCAGTACTTC.

The CDR3 spells CASSETWGNSPLHF. The CDR3, as DNA: TGTGCCAGCAGCGAGACATGGGGTAATTCACCCCTCCACTTT. The V gene is TRBV5-4, the J gene TRBJ1-6; D is ambiguous. Trimming left V 4 bases short and J 6 bases short, with 11 bases between. Germline V gives CDR1 SGHNT, CDR2 YYREEE (reference sequence). The CDR3 has 14 residues. The full variable domain, completed using reference TRBV5-4 and TRBJ1-6, is ETGVTQSPTHLIKTRGQQVTLRCSSQSGHNTVSWYQQALGQGPQFIFQYYREEENGRGNFPPRFSGLQFPNYSSELNVNALELDDSALYLCASSETWGNSPLHFGNGTRLTVT.

Worth noting for this clone: In the same sample, other DNA sequences code for this CDR3. This chain uses TRBV5-1 with TRBJ1-2; D is undetermined. The CDR3 consists of 14 residues. Germline CDR1 reads SGHRS; CDR2 reads YFSETQ. V shed 2 bases and J shed 6 bases, with 14 bases lying between them. The CDR3 coding sequence is TGCGCCAGCAGCTTAGGAGGGAACCGAAATGGCTACACCTTC. Translating gives CASSLGGNRNGYTF.

The gene calls are TRBV11-2 and TRBJ2-1, with D maybe TRBD1 (6 bases). The CDR3 is made up of 14 amino acids. V was trimmed by 7 bases and J by 0 bases, leaving 10 bases between them. Per the germline V gene, CDR1 is SGHAT and CDR2 is FQNNGV. As DNA, the CDR3 is TGTGCCAGCACGACAGGCACCTCCTACAATGAGCAGTTCTTC. Residues: CASTTGTSYNEQFF.

The V call is TRBV10-1, the J call TRBJ1-6, with a possible D match to TRBD1 (5 bases). Germline V gene lookup returns CDR1 WNHNN and CDR2 SYGVQD (reference sequence). This CDR3 comprises 16 residues. V lost 0 bases and J lost 7, with 13 bases in between. CDR3 amino acids: CASSESFQGRNSPLHF. The CDR3 nucleotides read TGCGCCAGCAGTGAGTCGTTCCAGGGTCGAAATTCACCCCTCCACTTT.

The gene calls are TRBV7-9 and TRBJ2-1, with 8 bases fitting TRBD1. The J segment lost 3 bases and the V segment lost 1 base, leaving 2 bases of the junction unmatched. The CDR3 is 15 amino acids. From germline, CDR1 is SEHNR and CDR2 FQNEAQ (reference sequence). For the CDR3, the DNA is TGTGCCAGCAGCTTAGGACAGGGGAGCTACAATGAGCAGTTCTTC. Translated, it gives CASSLGQGSYNEQFF.

The genes are TRBV7-2 and TRBJ2-5; 9 bases agree with TRBD2. The CDR3 contains 15 residues. Trimming cost V 1 base and J 4 bases; bases outside gene matches: 4. Germline V gene sequence: CDR1 SGHTA, CDR2 FQGNSA. The CDR3 loop reads CASSLGAGGGETQYF. The CDR3 nucleotides read TGTGCCAGCAGCTTAGGAGCGGGAGGCGGAGAGACCCAGTACTTC.

The chain combines TRBV11-2 with TRBJ2-5; D may be TRBD2 (6 bases). V was cut by 4 bases and J by 3 bases, with 15 bases left in between. This CDR3 has 15 amino acids. Germline lookup yields CDR1 SGHAT and CDR2 FQNNGV. CDR3 in DNA: TGTGCCAGCAGCTACGGGGGTGGCGGAGAAGAGACCCAGTACTTC. Its translation is CASSYGGGGEETQYF. Supplemented by reference TRBV11-2 and TRBJ2-5, the full variable domain reads EAGVAQSPRYKIIEKRQSVAFWCNPISGHATLYWYQQILGQGPKLLIQFQNNGVVDDSQLPKDRFSAERLKGVDSTLKIQPAKLEDSAVYLCASSYGGGGEETQYFGPGTRLLVL.